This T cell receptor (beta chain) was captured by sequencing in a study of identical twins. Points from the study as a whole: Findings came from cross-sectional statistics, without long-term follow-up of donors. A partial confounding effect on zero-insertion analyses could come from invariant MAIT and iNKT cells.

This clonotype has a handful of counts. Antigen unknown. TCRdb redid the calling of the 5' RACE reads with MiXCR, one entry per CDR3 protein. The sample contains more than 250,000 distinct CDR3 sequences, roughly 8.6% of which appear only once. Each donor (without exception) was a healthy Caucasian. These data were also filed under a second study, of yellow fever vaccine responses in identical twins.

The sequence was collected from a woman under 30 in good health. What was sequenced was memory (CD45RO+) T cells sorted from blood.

CDR3 nucleotides: TGCAGTGCTAGTAGGCGAAGGACAGCAACTAATGAAAAACTGTTTTTT. Translation gives CSASRRRTATNEKLFF. V is TRBV20-1 and J is TRBJ1-4; maybe TRBD1 (6 bases). Trimming cost V 3 bases and J 0 bases, with 14 bases left between them. Germline assignment: CDR1 DFQATT and CDR2 SNEGSKA (reference sequence). The CDR3 is 16 residues long.